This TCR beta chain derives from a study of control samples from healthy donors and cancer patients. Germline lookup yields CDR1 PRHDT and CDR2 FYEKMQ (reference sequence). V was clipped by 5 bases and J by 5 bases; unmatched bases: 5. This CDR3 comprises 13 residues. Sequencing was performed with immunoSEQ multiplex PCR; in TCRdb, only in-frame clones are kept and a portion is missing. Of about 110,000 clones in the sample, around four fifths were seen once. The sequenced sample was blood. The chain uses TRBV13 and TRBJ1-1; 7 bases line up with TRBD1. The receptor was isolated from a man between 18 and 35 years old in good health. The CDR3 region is CASSLTGETEAFF. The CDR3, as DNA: TGTGCCAGCAGCCTTACAGGGGAGACTGAAGCTTTCTTT.